The 28 T cell receptor beta chains reported below all come from one sample, sequenced in a study of blood T cell repertoires in COVID-19. Only in-frame clones appear in the TCRdb table, and some are missing; sequencing was by immunoSEQ multiplex PCR. Found here are nearly 250,000 clones, roughly 82% of them singletons; the top ten hold roughly 2%. The sequenced material came from PBMCs or T cells enriched from blood (not recorded which). The receptors were sampled from a woman aged 45-59 years who had recovered from COVID-19.

The J gene is TRBJ1-3, the V gene TRBV5-1, with D possibly TRBD1 on 5 matching bases. Germline V lookup: CDR1 SGHRS, CDR2 YFSETQ. The V and J ends lost 1 base and 0 bases respectively, with 11 bases between them. This CDR3 region has 16 residues. CDR3 nucleotide sequence: TGCGCCAGCAGCTTGTCATGGCAGGGCTCTGGAAACACCATATATTTT. It yields the protein CASSLSWQGSGNTIYF.

The J gene is TRBJ2-1, the V gene TRBV12-3 or TRBV12-4; D is perhaps TRBD2 (5 bases). The CDR3 totals 12 residues. The V and J ends lost 4 bases and 10 bases respectively, with 11 bases between them. CDR3 DNA: TGTGCCAGCAGTTGGACTTCGGGAGAGCAGTTCTTC. This codes for CASSWTSGEQFF.

This chain connects TRBV30 to TRBJ2-3; D is unclear. Trimming took 0 bases from V and 5 from J, leaving 12 bases between them. The CDR3 loop spans 14 amino acids. The germline CDR1 and CDR2 sequences are GTSNPN and SVGIG (reference sequence). The DNA for the CDR3 is TGTGCCTGGAGTGTAGGCGTCTCGGGAGATACGCAGTATTTT. This sequence encodes CAWSVGVSGDTQYF.

The gene calls are TRBV11-2 and TRBJ2-7; tentative D call: TRBD1 (5 bases). V lost 3 bases, J lost 2 bases, and 11 bases lay in between. The CDR3 runs 14 residues. The germline gives CDR1 SGHAT, CDR2 FQNNGV. CDR3 sequence reads: CASSLAGSTYEQYF. Here the CDR3 DNA reads TGTGCCAGCAGCTTGGCAGGGTCAACCTACGAGCAGTACTTC.

The V call is TRBV6-2 or TRBV6-3, the J call TRBJ2-2, with TRBD1 as a possible D gene (6 bases). Trimming stripped 5 bases from V and 1 base from J, with 8 bases between. CDR1 is MNHEY and CDR2 is SVGEGT in the germline V gene. This CDR3 is built from 14 residues. CDR3 loop: CASSKTGNTGELFF. The CDR3 nucleotides are TGTGCCAGCAGTAAGACAGGGAACACCGGGGAGCTGTTTTTT.

The chain recombines TRBV6-2 or TRBV6-3 with TRBJ1-2; 9 nucleotides agree with TRBD1. The V segment lost 4 bases and the J segment 3 bases; nucleotides outside the gene matches: 0. Germline assignment: CDR1 MNHEY and CDR2 SVGEGT. This CDR3 has 13 amino acids. The CDR3 region has the DNA TGTGCCAGCAGTTGGGACAGGGACTATGGCTACACCTTC. It encodes CASSWDRDYGYTF.

The chain recombines TRBV4-1 with TRBJ1-3; 8 bases agree with TRBD1. V was clipped by 5 bases and J by 0 bases; unmatched bases: 6. Per the germline V gene, CDR1 is MGHRA and CDR2 is YSYEKL. The CDR3 loop spans 16 amino acids. CDR3 nucleotide sequence: TGCGCCAGCAGCTCCCCGGACAGGGACTCTGGAAACACCATATATTTT. This codes for CASSSPDRDSGNTIYF.

The genes are TRBV6-2 or TRBV6-3 and TRBJ2-1; 7 positions agree with TRBD1. CDR1 is MNHEY and CDR2 is SVGEGT in the germline V gene. V was clipped by 4 bases and J by 3 bases; unmatched bases: 9. CDR3 length equals 16 residues. The CDR3 coding sequence is TGTGCCAGCAGTTCCTTCCGGGACAGCCTCTACAATGAGCAGTTCTTC. It encodes CASSSFRDSLYNEQFF.

The chain employs TRBV7-9 and TRBJ1-1; D unclear. Trimming took 5 bases from V and 4 from J, leaving 11 bases between them. CDR1 is SEHNR and CDR2 is FQNEAQ in the germline V gene (reference sequence). The CDR3 has 13 amino acids. The CDR3 DNA follows: TGTGCCAGCAGCAGAGTAGAGGGCACTGAAGCTTTCTTT. The encoded protein is CASSRVEGTEAFF.

The chain recombines TRBV7-9 with TRBJ1-3; unclear D gene. The CDR3 contains 16 residues. V gave up 4 bases and J gave up 0 bases, with 13 bases separating them. In germline, CDR1 is SEHNR, CDR2 FQNEAQ (reference sequence). The CDR3: CASSYYSSSSGNTIYF. CDR3 DNA sequence: TGTGCCAGCAGCTACTATTCGTCAAGCTCTGGAAACACCATATATTTT.

This clone has a count of ten or more. Different DNA sequences within this sample yield the same CDR3. The rearrangement links TRBV5-1 to TRBJ2-2; 7 bases map to TRBD1. Trimming cost V 2 bases and J 4 bases; bases outside gene matches: 5. CDR1 and CDR2 (germline): SGHRS, YFSETQ. The CDR3 covers 15 residues. Here the CDR3 reads CASSLQGLGTGELFF. DNA for the CDR3: TGCGCCAGCAGCTTACAGGGGCTGGGCACCGGGGAGCTGTTTTTT. Filled out from reference TRBV5-1 and TRBJ2-2, the complete variable domain reads KAGVTQTPRYLIKTRGQQVTLSCSPISGHRSVSWYQQTPGQGLQFLFEYFSETQRNKGNFPGRFSGRQFSNSRSEMNVSTLELGDSALYLCASSLQGLGTGELFFGEGSRLTVL.

The chain joins TRBV4-3 to TRBJ2-3; 10 bases fit TRBD2. Germline trimming cut 1 base from V and 2 bases from J; bases unmatched to any gene: 3. The CDR3 loop spans 16 amino acids. CDR1 is LGHNA, CDR2 YSLEER, per germline. The CDR3: CASSQALAGFTDTQYF. In nucleotides, the CDR3 is TGCGCCAGCAGCCAAGCACTAGCGGGGTTCACAGATACGCAGTATTTT.

The J gene is TRBJ1-5, the V gene TRBV19; D might be TRBD1 (6 bases). Germline V gene sequence: CDR1 LNHDA, CDR2 SQIVND (reference sequence). The CDR3 spans 15 residues. V was trimmed by 2 bases and J by 6 bases, leaving 14 bases between them. The CDR3 is CASSIPGTSGQPQHF. The CDR3 bases are TGTGCCAGTAGTATACCCGGGACAAGCGGTCAGCCCCAGCATTTT. The full variable domain, completed using reference TRBV19 and TRBJ1-5, is DGGITQSPKYLFRKEGQNVTLSCEQNLNHDAMYWYRQDPGQGLRLIYYSQIVNDFQKGDIAEGYSVSREKKESFPLTVTSAQKNPTAFYLCASSIPGTSGQPQHFGDGTRLSIL.

This sequence joins TRBV6-5 and TRBJ2-7, with a weak D call TRBD1 (6 bases). Germline-derived CDR1 and CDR2 are MNHEY and SVGAGI. V gave up 6 bases and J gave up 3 bases, with 18 bases separating them. This CDR3 contains 15 residues. The CDR3 reads CASRGGSWRSYEQYF. CDR3 DNA: TGTGCCAGCAGAGGGGGAAGCTGGAGGAGCTACGAGCAGTACTTC.

Here the CDR3 reads CATSDRGQGVNEKLFF. CDR3 bases: TGTGCCACCAGTGACCGGGGACAGGGGGTAAATGAAAAACTGTTTTTT. The genes are TRBV24-1 and TRBJ1-4, with 11 bases that match TRBD1. Germline V gene lookup returns CDR1 KGHDR and CDR2 SFDVKD. The CDR3 is 16 residues long. V lost 4 bases, J lost 5 bases, and 5 bases stayed unmatched.

As DNA, the CDR3 is TGTGCCAGCAGCCATGGACAGGGGTTTTCTAACTATGGCTACACCTTC. Its translation is CASSHGQGFSNYGYTF. V is TRBV3-1 (or the pseudogene TRBV3-2) and J is TRBJ1-2; 9 bases align to TRBD1. This CDR3 contains 16 residues. J was trimmed by 0 bases and V by 3 bases; bases with no gene match: 5. CDR1 and CDR2 (germline): LGHDT, YNNKEL (reference sequence).

The chain couples TRBV9 to TRBJ2-5; D is undetermined. V lost 4 bases and J 7 bases, leaving 5 bases between the germline ends. Germline CDR1 is SGDLS and CDR2 is YYNGEE. The CDR3 totals 10 residues. Here the CDR3 reads CASSPWTQYF. CDR3 in DNA: TGTGCCAGCAGCCCCTGGACCCAGTACTTC.

The CDR3: CASSQDTDYGYTF. CDR3 coding DNA: TGCGCCAGCAGCCAGGACACAGATTATGGCTACACCTTC. V is TRBV4-3 and J is TRBJ1-2; tentative D call: TRBD1 (5 bases). Trimming stripped 3 bases from V and 5 bases from J, with 10 bases between. Germline V gene data show CDR1 as LGHNA and CDR2 as YSLEER. The length of the CDR3 is 13 residues.

In this sample, this clone turned up once. Germline is not matched at one junction end, which may reflect a read error. The chain is built from TRBV5-1 and TRBJ1-5; possibly TRBD1 for D (5 bases). The germline gives CDR1 SGHRS, CDR2 YFSETQ. The CDR3 covers 17 residues. This chain's CDR3 is CLPRPDKRQGEKQPQHF. For the CDR3, the DNA is TGTCTCCCGCGCCCCGACAAGAGGCAGGGCGAGAAGCAGCCCCAGCATTTT.

J is TRBJ2-7 and V is TRBV2, with 7 bases lining up with TRBD1. After removal of 7 bases from V and 6 bases from J, the junction contained 6 bases not matched to a gene. Germline-derived CDR1 and CDR2 are SNHLY and FYNNEI. The CDR3 runs 12 residues. This chain's CDR3 is CASNVDRVEQYF. CDR3 coding DNA: TGTGCCAGCAATGTAGACAGGGTCGAGCAGTACTTC.

The chain is built from TRBV2 and TRBJ2-2; D possibly corresponds to TRBD1 (5 bases). Trimming pared 4 bases from V and 6 bases from J, leaving 12 bases between. The CDR3 is 14 residues long. CDR1 SNHLY and CDR2 FYNNEI come from the germline V gene. This CDR3 is CASSGGVRSGELFF. The CDR3 DNA reads TGTGCCAGCAGTGGGGGCGTGAGGTCCGGGGAGCTGTTTTTT.

The rearrangement joins TRBV6-2 or TRBV6-3 to TRBJ2-2; D call uncertain. Trimming took 2 bases from V and 3 from J, leaving 7 bases between them. Germline V gene data show CDR1 as MNHEY and CDR2 as SVGEGT. The CDR3 spans 14 residues. The CDR3 reads CASSYPLHTGELFF. CDR3 nucleotide sequence: TGTGCCAGCAGTTACCCCCTCCACACCGGGGAGCTGTTTTTT.

The chain couples TRBV19 to TRBJ2-1, with TRBD2 matching 8 bases. The germline gives CDR1 LNHDA, CDR2 SQIVND (reference sequence). V dropped 4 bases and J dropped 2; count of bases not matched to a gene: 10. The CDR3 consists of 17 residues. The CDR3 is CASSRYSGTSAYNEQFF. The CDR3 DNA reads TGTGCCAGTAGTAGATACTCCGGGACTAGTGCCTACAATGAGCAGTTCTTC.

The chain carries TRBV19 and TRBJ1-1; possible D gene TRBD1, 6 bases. The CDR3 runs 15 residues. Germline CDR1 is LNHDA and CDR2 is SQIVND (reference sequence). V was trimmed by 3 bases and J by 7 bases, leaving 18 bases between them. The CDR3 coding sequence is TGTGCCAGTAGTATGGTGACAGGCCCATGGGTTGAAGCTTTCTTT. Translating gives CASSMVTGPWVEAFF.

This chain uses TRBV7-9 with TRBJ1-5; 8 bases map to TRBD1. V was pared by 5 bases and J by 2 bases, with 8 bases of the junction left unmatched. CDR1 is SEHNR and CDR2 is FQNEAQ in the germline V gene (reference sequence). This CDR3 is 16 amino acids long. The CDR3 spells CASSGWGQDGNQPQHF. The CDR3 DNA follows: TGTGCCAGCAGCGGATGGGGACAGGATGGCAATCAGCCCCAGCATTTT.

The CDR3 loop is CASSVETGRSITEAFF. The CDR3, as DNA: TGTGCCAGCAGCGTAGAAACAGGGAGATCCATCACTGAAGCTTTCTTT. The chain combines TRBV9 with TRBJ1-1, with TRBD1 as a possible D gene (6 bases). Trimming shortened V by 0 bases and J by 4 bases, and 16 bases separated the two germline ends. Germline CDR1 SGDLS, CDR2 YYNGEE. CDR3 length: 16 residues.

This sequence joins TRBV5-6 and TRBJ1-2; 8 nucleotides match TRBD1. The CDR3 has 14 amino acids. From germline, CDR1 is SGHDT and CDR2 YYEEEE. Trimming cost V 3 bases and J 1 base; bases outside gene matches: 2. The CDR3 here is CASSWDRNNYGYTF. Here the CDR3 DNA reads TGTGCCAGCAGCTGGGACAGGAATAACTATGGCTACACCTTC.

This chain connects TRBV19 to TRBJ2-3; 7 bases match TRBD2. The CDR3 is 14 amino acids. Germline loops: CDR1 LNHDA, CDR2 SQIVND (reference sequence). V dropped 6 bases and J dropped 0; count of bases not matched to a gene: 3. CDR3 nucleotide sequence: TGTGCCAGTAGAGAGCGGGGCAGCACAGATACGCAGTATTTT. Its protein is CASRERGSTDTQYF.